Shown below are 29 T cell receptor beta chains from a single sample sequenced in a study of T cell responses to AZD1222 COVID-19 vaccine. Repertoires were generated with immunoSEQ multiplex PCR, while TCRdb's copy carries only in-frame clones and drops some. The table shows roughly 190,000 clones, with roughly nine tenths occurring only once. Source: peripheral blood, taken 28 days after the second AZD1222 dose. Source of these receptors: an adult who received the AZD1222 COVID-19 vaccine.

The V gene is TRBV5-8, the J gene TRBJ1-1; D is possibly TRBD1 (5 bases). This CDR3 spans 16 amino acids. V gave up 0 bases and J gave up 4 bases, with 16 bases separating them. Germline V gene sequence: CDR1 SGHTS, CDR2 YDEGEE. This CDR3 reads CASSLAVGRVATEAFF. CDR3 sequence (DNA): TGTGCCAGCAGCTTGGCCGTGGGCAGGGTGGCCACTGAAGCTTTCTTT. The entire variable domain, with the rest obtained from reference TRBV5-8 and TRBJ1-1, is as follows: EAGVTQSPTHLIKTRGQQATLRCSPISGHTSVYWYQQALGLGLQFLLWYDEGEERNRGNFPPRFSGRQFPNYSSELNVNALELEDSALYLCASSLAVGRVATEAFFGQGTRLTVV.

V and J are TRBV4-1 and TRBJ1-2; D not certain. This CDR3 spans 15 amino acids. Trimming pared 4 bases from V and 0 bases from J, leaving 12 bases between. Germline values: CDR1 MGHRA, CDR2 YSYEKL. The CDR3 spells CASSLREGANYGYTF. CDR3 in DNA: TGCGCCAGCAGCCTTAGGGAGGGTGCTAACTATGGCTACACCTTC.

The chain is built from TRBV11-2 and TRBJ1-1; D is ambiguous. V was clipped by 5 bases and J by 6 bases, with 7 bases between them. Germline V gene lookup returns CDR1 SGHAT and CDR2 FQNNGV. This CDR3 has 11 amino acids. CDR3 amino acids: CASSKTAEAFF. Written as DNA, the CDR3 is TGTGCCAGCAGCAAAACCGCTGAAGCTTTCTTT.

This sequence joins TRBV30 and TRBJ1-2; no firm D call. Germline loops: CDR1 GTSNPN, CDR2 SVGIG (reference sequence). The CDR3 runs to 15 residues. Deletions cut 1 base from V and 4 bases from J, with 16 bases between. The CDR3 DNA reads TGTGCCTGGAGTGCCAGGTCCCGGGAGAGCTATGGCTACACCTTC. Amino acid sequence: CAWSARSRESYGYTF.

This clone was found a few times. This chain connects TRBV5-6 to TRBJ2-5; D remains ambiguous. Trimming shortened V by 0 bases and J by 1 base, and 4 bases separated the two germline ends. The length of the CDR3 is 13 residues. Germline V lookup: CDR1 SGHDT, CDR2 YYEEEE. The CDR3 bases are TGTGCCAGCAGCTTGGAGGCCCAAGAGACCCAGTACTTC. Protein product: CASSLEAQETQYF.

This sequence joins TRBV19 and TRBJ1-5; D is perhaps TRBD1 (5 bases). The CDR3 is made up of 16 amino acids. The germline V gene has CDR1 LNHDA and CDR2 SQIVND (reference sequence). V gave up 5 bases and J gave up 3 bases, with 17 bases separating them. The DNA for the CDR3 is TGTGCCAGTAGTCCCACCGGGACGGTTCCCAATCAGCCCCAGCATTTT. Residues: CASSPTGTVPNQPQHF.

This chain connects TRBV27 to TRBJ2-7; D is uncertain. The germline gives CDR1 MNHEY, CDR2 SMNVEV (reference sequence). The CDR3 spans 12 residues. Trimming removed 3 bases at V and 6 bases at J, with 9 bases between. CDR3 protein: CASSFFGTEQYF. The CDR3 region has the DNA TGTGCCAGCAGTTTTTTTGGTACCGAGCAGTACTTC.

This chain links TRBV6-1 with TRBJ1-6; 7 bases match TRBD1. J was trimmed by 3 bases and V by 4 bases; bases with no gene match: 6. In germline, CDR1 is MNHNS, CDR2 SASEGT. The CDR3 consists of 16 residues. In DNA form, the CDR3 reads TGTGCCAGCAGTGCGAAGGGGGCCCTCTATAATTCACCCCTCCACTTT. Translating it yields CASSAKGALYNSPLHF.

This sequence joins TRBV9 and TRBJ2-7; a weak D match, TRBD1 (7 bases). This CDR3 spans 15 amino acids. V was trimmed by 4 bases and J by 1 base, leaving 15 bases between them. The germline V gene encodes CDR1 SGDLS and CDR2 YYNGEE. The CDR3 sequence: CASSPQGGESYEQYF. The CDR3 bases are TGTGCCAGCAGCCCCCAGGGGGGCGAGTCCTACGAGCAGTACTTC.

This clone occurred once. This chain links TRBV11-2 with TRBJ1-1, with D hard to call. The ends were cut back, 5 bases at V and 2 bases at J, with 18 bases in the middle. Germline V gene sequence: CDR1 SGHAT, CDR2 FQNNGV. The CDR3 is 16 residues long. The chain's CDR3 is CASSLRGLDPNTEAFF. For the CDR3, the DNA is TGTGCCAGCAGCCTCCGAGGCCTTGACCCTAACACTGAAGCTTTCTTT.

This chain connects TRBV5-1 to TRBJ1-6; 8 bases are shared with TRBD1. J gave up 7 bases and V 0 bases, and 3 bases lay outside the gene matches. Germline CDR1 SGHRS, CDR2 YFSETQ. The CDR3 extends over 15 amino acids. The CDR3 region has the DNA TGCGCCAGCAGCTTGGGGGACAGGAGGAATTCACCCCTCCACTTT. Amino acids: CASSLGDRRNSPLHF.

This clone appeared a single time. This chain joins TRBV24-1 and TRBJ2-5; 7 bases are shared with TRBD2. The CDR3 totals 15 residues. V trimming: 4 bases; J trimming: 6 bases; junction bases outside the gene matches: 10. Germline assignment: CDR1 KGHDR and CDR2 SFDVKD. For the CDR3, the DNA is TGTGCCACCAGTGACCCCCTTTCGGGGGGTAAGACCCAGTACTTC. It specifies CATSDPLSGGKTQYF.

The chain employs TRBV18 and TRBJ1-2; 12 nucleotides match TRBD1. The germline gives CDR1 KGHSH, CDR2 LQKENI. The CDR3 is 13 residues long. The V gene end was trimmed by 3 bases and the J gene end by 7 bases; junction bases not matched to a gene: 0. As DNA, the CDR3 is TGTGCCAGCTCACCGGGACAGGGGGCTGGCTACACCTTC. It is translated as CASSPGQGAGYTF.

V gene TRBV2 combines with J gene TRBJ1-5, with D unresolved. This CDR3 spans 14 amino acids. Trimming stripped 5 bases from V and 7 bases from J, with 15 bases between. Looked up from germline, CDR1 is SNHLY and CDR2 is FYNNEI. Here the CDR3 reads CASSFGTEGQPQHF. CDR3 bases: TGTGCCAGCAGTTTCGGCACGGAGGGCCAGCCCCAGCATTTT.

For this clone: Germline is not matched at one junction end, which may reflect a read error. The chain has TRBV7-7 and TRBJ2-5, with 12 bases fitting TRBD2. There are 15 residues in the CDR3. CDR1 is SSHAT and CDR2 is FNYEAQ in the germline V gene (reference sequence). CDR3 loop: CASSLAGGPRETQYF. In DNA form, the CDR3 reads TGTGCTAGCAGCCTAGCGGGGGGGCCTCGAGAGACCCAGTACTTC. The full variable domain, completed using reference TRBV7-7 and TRBJ2-5, is GAGVSQSPRYKVTKRGQDVTLRCDPISSHATLYWYQQALGQGPEFLTYFNYEAQPDKSGLPSDRFSAERPEGSISTLTIQRTEQRDSAMYRCASSLAGGPRETQYFGPGTRLLVL.

V gene TRBV5-6 combines with J gene TRBJ1-2; D perhaps matches TRBD1 (6 bases). The CDR3 length is 15 residues. CDR1 SGHDT and CDR2 YYEEEE come from the germline V gene. The V gene lost 4 bases and the J gene lost 1 base, with 14 bases spanning the gap. The CDR3 protein is CASSPTTGFNYGYTF. Written as DNA, the CDR3 is TGTGCCAGCAGCCCTACGACAGGTTTTAACTATGGCTACACCTTC.

The sample holds one count of this clone. This sequence joins TRBV19 and TRBJ2-7; TRBD2 matches at 7 bases. This CDR3 is 15 amino acids long. CDR1 is LNHDA, CDR2 SQIVND, per germline (reference sequence). J lost 4 bases, V lost 2 bases, and 8 bases had no gene match. The CDR3 coding sequence is TGTGCCAGTAGTATATCGGGGGGAAGCGGGTACGAGCAGTACTTC. It is translated as CASSISGGSGYEQYF.

The V gene is TRBV19, the J gene TRBJ1-4, with 7 bases fitting TRBD1. The CDR3 has 16 residues. Germline CDR1 is LNHDA and CDR2 is SQIVND (reference sequence). V trimming: 4 bases; J trimming: 8 bases; junction bases outside the gene matches: 13. CDR3: CASSNHRGLQGEKLFF. CDR3 nucleotide sequence: TGTGCCAGTAGTAACCACAGGGGCCTCCAGGGAGAAAAACTGTTTTTT.

The chain recombines TRBV5-3 with TRBJ2-1; D tentatively reads TRBD1 or TRBD2 (5 bases each). TRBV5-3 is noted as an ORF with a role that remains uncertain. V lost 0 bases and J 6 bases, leaving 19 bases between the germline ends. The CDR3 extends over 17 amino acids. Written as DNA, the CDR3 is TGTGCCAGAAGCTTGGCCGAAGGAGAGAGGGGCGGCAATGAGCAGTTCTTC. Its translation: CARSLAEGERGGNEQFF.

V and J are TRBV5-8 and TRBJ1-5; TRBD1 might be the D (6 bases). V was cut by 4 bases and J by 3 bases, with 14 bases left in between. This CDR3 is built from 15 residues. The V gene's germline CDR1 is SGHTS and CDR2 YDEGEE. This CDR3 is CASSLGQTSNQPQHF. The CDR3, as DNA: TGTGCCAGCAGCCTAGGACAGACCTCCAATCAGCCCCAGCATTTT.

The V gene is TRBV21-1, the J gene TRBJ2-7; whether TRBD1, the table's D call, matches the DNA was not checked. TRBV21-1 is tagged as a pseudogene. The CDR3 is made up of 15 amino acids. In nucleotides, the CDR3 is TGTGCCAGCAGCAACCGAACAGGGGTCCCCTACGAGCAGTACTTC. The encoded protein is CASSNRTGVPYEQYF.

V and J are TRBV4-1 and TRBJ2-7, with unresolved D. Germline V gene data show CDR1 as MGHRA and CDR2 as YSYEKL. The CDR3 totals 14 residues. The V gene lost 1 base and the J gene lost 6 bases, with 13 bases spanning the gap. CDR3 bases: TGCGCCAGCAGCCAAGGATTCGTGGGCTCCGAGCAGTACTTC. Encoded protein: CASSQGFVGSEQYF.

The J gene is TRBJ2-7, the V gene TRBV7-6; 9 positions match TRBD1. The CDR3 has 17 amino acids. Unmatched junction bases numbered 11, after V lost 1 base and J lost 4 bases. Germline V CDR1 and CDR2: SGHVS, FNYEAQ. In DNA, the CDR3 is TGTGCCAGCAGCTTAGAACATCCCGGGACAGGGATATACGAGCAGTACTTC. Translated: CASSLEHPGTGIYEQYF.

This sequence joins TRBV18 and TRBJ2-7, with TRBD2 matching over 9 bases. The CDR3 has 14 residues. Germline CDR1 reads KGHSH; CDR2 reads LQKENI. Unmatched junction bases numbered 5, after V lost 6 bases and J lost 2 bases. Here the CDR3 reads CASSGTSLPYEQYF. In DNA, the CDR3 is TGTGCCAGCTCCGGGACTAGCTTGCCCTACGAGCAGTACTTC.

This rearrangement joins TRBV5-5 to TRBJ2-7; D remains ambiguous. Trimming shortened V by 0 bases and J by 2 bases, and 6 bases separated the two germline ends. The CDR3 has 13 residues. Per germline, CDR1 SGHKS and CDR2 YYEKEE (reference sequence). The DNA of the CDR3 is TGTGCCAGCAGCTTGGCCAGTACCTACGAGCAGTACTTC. It specifies CASSLASTYEQYF.

V usage is TRBV6-5 and J usage is TRBJ1-4; the match to TRBD1 covers 7 bases. J gave up 3 bases and V 2 bases, and 3 bases lay outside the gene matches. CDR1 is MNHEY and CDR2 is SVGAGI in the germline V gene. CDR3 length equals 15 residues. The CDR3 here is CASSYGTASNEKLFF. The CDR3 region has the DNA TGTGCCAGCAGTTACGGGACAGCCTCTAATGAAAAACTGTTTTTT.

V usage is TRBV25-1 and J usage is TRBJ2-3, with D hard to call. Trimming stripped 4 bases from V and 0 bases from J, with 14 bases between. CDR1 is MGHDK and CDR2 is SYGVNS in the germline V gene. CDR3 length: 16 residues. CDR3 protein: CASSASLTPSTDTQYF. DNA for the CDR3: TGTGCCAGCAGTGCTTCATTGACACCTAGCACAGATACGCAGTATTTT.

The chain recombines TRBV19 with TRBJ2-2; TRBD1 is a possible D gene (5 bases). Germline lookup yields CDR1 LNHDA and CDR2 SQIVND (reference sequence). The CDR3 sequence is 14 residues long. Trimming shortened V by 6 bases and J by 5 bases, and 13 bases separated the two germline ends. The CDR3 sequence is CASSQSTATGELFF. The CDR3 region has the DNA TGTGCCAGTAGCCAATCGACAGCTACCGGGGAGCTGTTTTTT. Complete variable domain (other parts from reference TRBV19 and TRBJ2-2): DGGITQSPKYLFRKEGQNVTLSCEQNLNHDAMYWYRQDPGQGLRLIYYSQIVNDFQKGDIAEGYSVSREKKESFPLTVTSAQKNPTAFYLCASSQSTATGELFFGEGSRLTVL.

The V gene is TRBV19, the J gene TRBJ2-2; 8 bases align to TRBD1. Trimming at V came to 3 bases and at J to 8 bases, leaving 11 bases not matched to a gene. The CDR3 is made up of 16 amino acids. Germline assignment: CDR1 LNHDA and CDR2 SQIVND (reference sequence). DNA of the CDR3: TGTGCCAGTAGTATGAACGGCAGGGGGCGCGCGGGGGAGCTGTTTTTT. This encodes CASSMNGRGRAGELFF.